The 26 T cell receptor beta chains in this list originate from one sample, sequenced in a study of shared clonotypes between healthy human individuals. TCRdb keeps only in-frame clones here, not all; method: immunoSEQ multiplex PCR. The sample gives millions of clones, around nine tenths of which show up once; 0.13% to 0.15% is in the top ten. The sample consisted of naive CD4+ T cells sorted from blood. Indicated subset: CD45RA+ positively selected. The receptor source for this set is a man in his late teens or twenties in good health.

The chain combines TRBV14 with TRBJ1-3; no firm D call. CDR1 SGHDN and CDR2 FVKESK come from the germline V gene. The CDR3 loop spans 14 amino acids. V dropped 9 bases and J dropped 1 base, with 13 bases sitting between them. CDR3 region: CASTSPLSGNTIYF. The CDR3 DNA is TGTGCCAGTACCTCCCCCCTTTCTGGAAACACCATATATTTT.

The gene calls are TRBV27 and TRBJ2-2; D is unclear. Per germline, CDR1 MNHEY and CDR2 SMNVEV (reference sequence). This CDR3 spans 15 amino acids. V was shortened by 6 bases and J by 3 bases, with 14 bases between the two germline ends. The CDR3 DNA sequence: TGTGCCAGCAGACCACGACCATCGGACACCGGGGAGCTGTTTTTT. This encodes CASRPRPSDTGELFF.

The V call is TRBV30, the J call TRBJ1-1; a weak D match, TRBD1 (5 bases). The V end was cut by 4 bases, the J end by 10 bases, with 13 bases between. This CDR3 spans 11 amino acids. Germline V gene lookup returns CDR1 GTSNPN and CDR2 SVGIG (reference sequence). This CDR3 reads CAWNRDRPAFF. The CDR3 coding sequence is TGTGCCTGGAACCGGGACCGGCCAGCTTTCTTT.

This CDR3 reads CASRIQGASYEQYF. DNA of the CDR3: TGCGCCAGCAGGATACAGGGGGCATCCTACGAGCAGTACTTC. This chain links TRBV5-1 with TRBJ2-7; TRBD1 aligns across 9 bases. This CDR3 spans 14 amino acids. Germline V gene data show CDR1 as SGHRS and CDR2 as YFSETQ. Germline trimming cut 5 bases from V and 1 base from J; bases unmatched to any gene: 4.

The rearrangement joins TRBV9 to TRBJ2-5; the match to TRBD2 covers 10 bases. CDR1 and CDR2 from the germline V gene are SGDLS and YYNGEE. Germline trimming cut 3 bases from V and 5 bases from J; bases unmatched to any gene: 13. CDR3 size: 17 residues. The DNA of the CDR3 is TGTGCCAGCAGCGCGTCCGGGGAGCGGGGGGGAACGGAGACCCAGTACTTC. It translates to CASSASGERGGTETQYF.

This rearrangement joins TRBV9 to TRBJ2-3; TRBD2 is a possible D gene (5 bases). Germline values: CDR1 SGDLS, CDR2 YYNGEE. The V end was cut by 4 bases, the J end by 0 bases, with 15 bases between. The CDR3 is 16 amino acids. The CDR3 spells CASSFGVGRSTDTQYF. Written as DNA, the CDR3 is TGTGCCAGCAGCTTCGGGGTGGGTCGGAGCACAGATACGCAGTATTTT. Full variable domain (rest looked up from reference TRBV9 and TRBJ2-3): DSGVTQTPKHLITATGQRVTLRCSPRSGDLSVYWYQQSLDQGLQFLIQYYNGEERAKGNILERFSAQQFPDLHSELNLSSLELGDSALYFCASSFGVGRSTDTQYFGPGTRLTVL.

The chain combines TRBV19 with TRBJ2-7; 11 bases fit TRBD1. V trimming: 1 base; J trimming: 7 bases; junction bases outside the gene matches: 9. The germline V gene encodes CDR1 LNHDA and CDR2 SQIVND (reference sequence). This CDR3 contains 16 residues. Here the CDR3 DNA reads TGTGCCAGTAGTATAGCCGGGACAGGGGGAACAGGGGAGCAGTACTTC. Its translation is CASSIAGTGGTGEQYF. The full variable domain, with the rest looked up from reference TRBV19 and TRBJ2-7, is DGGITQSPKYLFRKEGQNVTLSCEQNLNHDAMYWYRQDPGQGLRLIYYSQIVNDFQKGDIAEGYSVSREKKESFPLTVTSAQKNPTAFYLCASSIAGTGGTGEQYFGPGTRLTVT.

V and J are TRBV5-4 and TRBJ2-2; unclear D gene. Trimming cost V 0 bases and J 7 bases, with 4 bases left between them. CDR1 and CDR2 (germline): SGHNT, YYREEE (reference sequence). The CDR3 sequence is 12 residues long. The CDR3: CASSLDYGELFF. In DNA, the CDR3 is TGTGCCAGCAGCTTGGATTACGGGGAGCTGTTTTTT.

The CDR3 DNA sequence: TGTGCCAGCAGTTTTGGCCAGGGGGTCTCGAACTATGGCTACACCTTC. It codes for CASSFGQGVSNYGYTF. This chain uses TRBV28 with TRBJ1-2; 7 bases line up with TRBD1. From germline, CDR1 is MDHEN and CDR2 SYDVKM. V gave up 3 bases and J gave up 2 bases; unmatched junction bases: 9. The CDR3 contains 16 residues.

The chain carries TRBV5-1 and TRBJ2-2; possibly TRBD2 for D (6 bases). Germline V gives CDR1 SGHRS, CDR2 YFSETQ. Trimming cost V 4 bases and J 5 bases, with 12 bases left between them. The CDR3 contains 14 residues. CDR3 protein: CASSTGLSTGELFF. CDR3 bases: TGCGCCAGCAGCACTGGACTATCAACCGGGGAGCTGTTTTTT.

The gene calls are TRBV5-1 and TRBJ2-1; D may be TRBD2 (5 bases). The V gene lost 0 bases and the J gene lost 4 bases, with 17 bases spanning the gap. The germline V gene encodes CDR1 SGHRS and CDR2 YFSETQ. The CDR3 is 17 residues long. The CDR3 loop is CASSLEASTNKYNEQFF. For the CDR3, the DNA is TGCGCCAGCAGCTTGGAGGCTAGCACAAACAAATACAATGAGCAGTTCTTC.

As for this clone: Other DNA sequences within the sample encode an identical CDR3. The chain joins TRBV2 to TRBJ1-6; the D gene is possibly TRBD1 (6 bases). The V gene's germline CDR1 is SNHLY and CDR2 FYNNEI. V lost 10 bases, J lost 1 base, and 8 bases lay in between. CDR3 length equals 13 residues. This CDR3 reads CATQGSYNSPLHF. The CDR3 DNA reads as TGTGCCACACAGGGTTCCTATAATTCACCCCTCCACTTT. Full variable domain (remainder filled in from reference TRBV2 and TRBJ1-6): EPEVTQTPSHQVTQMGQEVILRCVPISNHLYFYWYRQILGQKVEFLVSFYNNEISEKSEIFDDQFSVERPDGSNFTLKIRSTKLEDSAMYFCATQGSYNSPLHFGNGTRLTVT.

For this clone: Other nucleotide sequences from this sample produce the same CDR3. The chain has TRBV27 and TRBJ2-3; D call uncertain. The CDR3 totals 13 residues. Trimming pared 2 bases from V and 0 bases from J, leaving 3 bases between. Germline assignment: CDR1 MNHEY and CDR2 SMNVEV (reference sequence). CDR3 loop: CASSLLSTDTQYF. The CDR3 DNA reads as TGTGCCAGCAGTTTACTGAGCACAGATACGCAGTATTTT.

V usage is TRBV9 and J usage is TRBJ2-6; perhaps TRBD1 as D (6 bases). The V end was cut by 0 bases, the J end by 0 bases, with 13 bases between. The CDR3 sequence is 18 residues long. The germline gives CDR1 SGDLS, CDR2 YYNGEE. Here the CDR3 reads CASSVATGLISGANVLTF. CDR3 in DNA: TGTGCCAGCAGCGTAGCAACAGGGCTCATCTCTGGGGCCAACGTCCTGACTTTC.

This rearrangement joins TRBV19 to TRBJ1-2, with a weak D call TRBD1 (5 bases). V lost 6 bases, J lost 2 bases, and 13 bases lay in between. The CDR3 sequence is 14 residues long. Germline loops: CDR1 LNHDA, CDR2 SQIVND (reference sequence). CDR3 in DNA: TGTGCCAGTAGGTATTCACAGGACAACTATGGCTACACCTTC. Amino acid sequence: CASRYSQDNYGYTF.

As regards this clone: The same CDR3 also results from other DNA sequences found in this sample. The chain couples TRBV28 to TRBJ1-4, with 9 bases matching TRBD1. Germline V gives CDR1 MDHEN, CDR2 SYDVKM. The CDR3 extends over 14 amino acids. V shed 6 bases and J 8 bases; nucleotides not matched to a gene: 7. CDR3 in amino acids: CASSLTGGGEKLFF. As DNA, the CDR3 is TGTGCCAGCAGCTTGACAGGGGGTGGCGAAAAACTGTTTTTT.

V is TRBV11-3 and J is TRBJ1-1; D gene unclear. The ends were cut back, 5 bases at V and 2 bases at J, with 6 bases in the middle. The germline V gene has CDR1 SGHNT and CDR2 YENEEA. CDR3 length: 12 amino acids. The CDR3 here is CASSGDNTEAFF. Here the CDR3 DNA reads TGTGCCAGCAGCGGTGACAACACTGAAGCTTTCTTT.

Worth noting for this clone: The same CDR3 arises from other DNA sequences in this sample as well. V and J are TRBV9 and TRBJ2-7, with TRBD1 matching 10 bases. The CDR3 length is 14 residues. V trimming: 3 bases; J trimming: 4 bases; junction bases outside the gene matches: 4. From germline, CDR1 is SGDLS and CDR2 YYNGEE. The CDR3 reads CASSARQGAYEQYF. For the CDR3, the DNA is TGTGCCAGCAGCGCCCGACAGGGGGCTTACGAGCAGTACTTC.

Written as DNA, the CDR3 is TGCGCCAGCAGCTTGGATCAACCCTTCTACGAGCAGTACTTC. As protein: CASSLDQPFYEQYF. V and J are TRBV5-1 and TRBJ2-7; the D is unclear. Trimming left V 0 bases short and J 3 bases short, with 10 bases between. Germline lookup yields CDR1 SGHRS and CDR2 YFSETQ. This CDR3 contains 14 residues.

As to this clone: The sample has other DNA sequences that encode this CDR3 too. This chain uses TRBV30 with TRBJ2-3; D is unclear. Trimming pared 0 bases from V and 0 bases from J, leaving 7 bases between. Per germline, CDR1 GTSNPN and CDR2 SVGIG (reference sequence). CDR3 length equals 14 residues. As DNA, the CDR3 is TGTGCCTGGAGTGTAGGGCTAAGCACAGATACGCAGTATTTT. Its protein is CAWSVGLSTDTQYF.

The rearrangement links TRBV25-1 to TRBJ2-1; 11 bases map to TRBD2. J lost 4 bases, V lost 6 bases, and 2 bases had no gene match. The CDR3 is made up of 14 amino acids. Germline values: CDR1 MGHDK, CDR2 SYGVNS. The CDR3 bases are TGTGCCAGCAGAATAGCGGGAGGGTACAATGAGCAGTTCTTC. Protein sequence: CASRIAGGYNEQFF. The full variable domain, in which reference TRBV25-1 and TRBJ2-1 provide the parts outside the CDR3, is EADIYQTPRYLVIGTGKKITLECSQTMGHDKMYWYQQDPGMELHLIHYSYGVNSTEKGDLSSESTVSRIRTEHFPLTLESARPSHTSQYLCASRIAGGYNEQFFGPGTRLTVL.

This clone showed up just a few times. CDR3 sequence: CASNPDRDTEAFF. As DNA, the CDR3 is TGTGCCAGCAACCCTGACAGGGACACTGAAGCTTTCTTT. V usage is TRBV2 and J usage is TRBJ1-1, with TRBD1 matching 7 bases. The CDR3 is made up of 13 amino acids. V shed 7 bases, J shed 3 bases, and the junction held 5 bases outside the gene matches. Per the germline V gene, CDR1 is SNHLY and CDR2 is FYNNEI.

This clone was detected once. This sample also contains other DNA sequences that code for the same CDR3. This sequence joins TRBV5-6 and TRBJ2-5; possibly TRBD1 for D (6 bases). Germline V gives CDR1 SGHDT, CDR2 YYEEEE. Deletions cut 0 bases from V and 5 bases from J, with 8 bases between. This CDR3 region has 13 residues. The CDR3 loop is CASSLDRVETQYF. The CDR3 nucleotides read TGTGCCAGCAGCTTGGACAGGGTGGAGACCCAGTACTTC. Drawing the rest from reference TRBV5-6 and TRBJ2-5, the complete variable domain is DAGVTQSPTHLIKTRGQQVTLRCSPKSGHDTVSWYQQALGQGPQFIFQYYEEEERQRGNFPDRFSGHQFPNYSSELNVNALLLGDSALYLCASSLDRVETQYFGPGTRLLVL.

The chain uses TRBV25-1 and TRBJ1-1; the D is unclear. The CDR3 contains 13 residues. V gave up 7 bases and J gave up 3 bases, with 12 bases separating them. The germline V gene has CDR1 MGHDK and CDR2 SYGVNS. The CDR3 sequence is CASNSPEDTEAFF. The CDR3, as DNA: TGTGCCAGCAATTCTCCTGAAGACACTGAAGCTTTCTTT.

This chain links TRBV4-1 with TRBJ2-1, with TRBD2 identical over 10 bases. Germline CDR1 reads MGHRA; CDR2 reads YSYEKL. With 1 base clipped from V and 2 bases from J, the junction kept 5 bases outside the gene matches. The CDR3 has 17 residues. This chain's CDR3 is CASSQARAGGTYNEQFF. CDR3 sequence (DNA): TGCGCCAGCAGCCAAGCGAGAGCGGGGGGGACCTACAATGAGCAGTTCTTC.

This clone turned up a few times. The V gene is TRBV7-9, the J gene TRBJ1-2, with 7 bases aligning to TRBD1. CDR1 and CDR2 from the germline V gene are SEHNR and FQNEAQ (reference sequence). Germline trimming cut 5 bases from V and 12 bases from J; bases unmatched to any gene: 6. This CDR3 has 11 amino acids. The CDR3 loop reads CASSPNRGDTF. In DNA, the CDR3 is TGTGCCAGCAGCCCAAACAGGGGTGACACCTTC. Combining the CDR3 with reference TRBV7-9 and TRBJ1-2 gives the whole variable domain DTGVSQNPRHKITKRGQNVTFRCDPISEHNRLYWYRQTLGQGPEFLTYFQNEAQLEKSRLLSDRFSAERPKGSFSTLEIQRTEQGDSAMYLCASSPNRGDTFGSGTRLTVV.